This TCR beta chain comes out of a study of blood T cells in healthy people across ages. Primed by a sample-barcoded 5' primer and a J-beta primer mix, a second PCR proceeded for about 7 to 11 cycles. One entry per CDR3 protein, called by TCRdb with MiXCR from the 5' RACE reads. The sample lists around 800,000 distinct CDR3 sequences; under 80% were seen once. Germline CDR1 and CDR2: SGDLS and YYNGEE. The CDR3 runs to 15 residues. V gave up 1 base and J gave up 7 bases; unmatched junction bases: 4. The gene calls are TRBV9 and TRBJ2-1, with TRBD2 matching over 11 bases. This TCR came from a man younger than 40 in good health. The sequencing sample was made of blood. CDR3 nucleotides: TGTGCCAGCAGCGTATGGGTAGCGGGGGGGAATGAGCAGTTCTTC. It translates to CASSVWVAGGNEQFF.